This T cell receptor (beta chain) was found in a study of T cell repertoires in cytomegalovirus infection. Across the study: Both CMV infection and a matching HLA type were indicated by public TCR beta signatures. General observations from the study: It was HLA-C-restricted CMV-specific TCR beta clonotypes that dominated the response ex vivo.

TCRdb reprocessed the reads with MiXCR, giving one entry per CDR3 protein. This table holds hundreds of thousands of distinct CDR3 sequences, roughly 36% found once. On this clonotype: Its antigen is undetermined.

The sequence was obtained from a human donor in good health (CMV status not recorded). Some clones in this sample may be carry-over from other donors' samples. Input material: PBMCs.

CDR3 nucleotide sequence: TGTGCCAGCAGCTTCAGCGGGGACTATACCGGGGAGCTGTTTTTT. Its translation: CASSFSGDYTGELFF. The genes are TRBV7-9 and TRBJ2-2; 7 bases fit TRBD2. Germline V lookup: CDR1 SEHNR, CDR2 FQNEAQ (reference sequence). The CDR3 sequence is 15 residues long. V shed 3 bases and J 5 bases; nucleotides not matched to a gene: 6.